Shown below are 14 T cell receptor beta chains from a single sample sequenced in a study of blood T cell repertoires in COVID-19. Here immunoSEQ multiplex PCR was the method, and the copy in TCRdb shows in-frame clones only, minus some. The data contain fewer than 250,000 clones, 75% to 90% of them singletons. What was sequenced was peripheral blood. The receptors derive from a man aged 55 to 70 who had recovered from COVID-19.

The CDR3 DNA is TGTGCCAGCAGCGTAATAGCGGGATCGGTTGAGCAGTTCTTC. Its translation: CASSVIAGSVEQFF. This sequence joins TRBV9 and TRBJ2-1; 8 nucleotides align to TRBD2. Germline V gene lookup returns CDR1 SGDLS and CDR2 YYNGEE. The CDR3 consists of 14 residues. The V gene end was trimmed by 1 base and the J gene end by 9 bases; junction bases not matched to a gene: 6. Looking up the rest from reference TRBV9 and TRBJ2-1 gives the full variable domain: DSGVTQTPKHLITATGQRVTLRCSPRSGDLSVYWYQQSLDQGLQFLIQYYNGEERAKGNILERFSAQQFPDLHSELNLSSLELGDSALYFCASSVIAGSVEQFFGPGTRLTVL.

This clone was recorded once. V usage is TRBV19 and J usage is TRBJ1-2; D is unresolved. CDR3 length equals 14 residues. CDR1 and CDR2 (germline): LNHDA, SQIVND (reference sequence). V shed 2 bases and J shed 5 bases, with 12 bases lying between them. The CDR3 reads CASSISQSRYGYTF. The CDR3 DNA is TGTGCCAGTAGTATATCCCAGTCGAGGTATGGCTACACCTTC.

This chain links TRBV7-9 with TRBJ2-1; D is perhaps TRBD1 (6 bases). Germline lookup yields CDR1 SEHNR and CDR2 FQNEAQ (reference sequence). The V end lost 5 bases, the J end lost 5 bases, and 16 bases lay between the germline ends. This CDR3 has 15 residues. CDR3 bases: TGTGCCAGCAGCCAAGGGGGTCGGAGCCACAATGAGCAGTTCTTC. Translating gives CASSQGGRSHNEQFF.

This sequence joins TRBV27 and TRBJ2-5, with TRBD2 matching 14 bases. The ends lost 5 bases at V and 9 bases at J; junction bases unmatched: 11. Germline CDR1 is MNHEY and CDR2 is SMNVEV (reference sequence). This CDR3 comprises 16 residues. CDR3 nucleotide sequence: TGTGCCAGCAGTGCCCTCGGGACTAGCGGGAGCGTCCCCCAGTACTTC. Translating it yields CASSALGTSGSVPQYF.

This clone was found a few times. V is TRBV7-2 and J is TRBJ1-1; tentative D call: TRBD1 (5 bases). The CDR3 length is 15 residues. The germline CDR1 and CDR2 sequences are SGHTA and FQGNSA. V was pared by 2 bases and J by 4 bases, with 14 bases between. The CDR3 nucleotides are TGTGCCAGCAGCTTAAGGGGCGGGAAGGGCACTGAAGCTTTCTTT. This codes for CASSLRGGKGTEAFF.

This clone has only one observation. The rearrangement uses TRBV7-8 and TRBJ1-3, with D perhaps matching TRBD1 (6 bases). V lost 6 bases, J lost 6 bases, and 15 bases lay in between. The V gene's germline CDR1 is SGHVS and CDR2 FQNEAQ. The CDR3 covers 14 residues. This chain's CDR3 is CASRPDRNPNTIYF. Here the CDR3 DNA reads TGTGCCAGCAGACCCGACAGGAATCCAAACACCATATATTTT.

This clone was detected once. V is TRBV11-2 and J is TRBJ1-5; a possible D gene is TRBD1 (6 bases). The CDR3 is 14 residues long. The germline V gene encodes CDR1 SGHAT and CDR2 FQNNGV. V dropped 1 base and J dropped 6 bases, with 10 bases sitting between them. CDR3 residues: CASSLGQGTQPQHF. CDR3 bases: TGTGCCAGCAGCTTAGGGCAGGGGACTCAGCCCCAGCATTTT.

The rearrangement uses TRBV21-1 and TRBJ1-5; no DNA check was done on the table's D call, TRBD1. TRBV21-1 is marked as a pseudogene. The CDR3 runs 15 residues. CDR3 in DNA: TGTGCCAGCATTCGACAACCAGGGGTGGATCAGCCCCAGCATTTT. This gives the protein CASIRQPGVDQPQHF.

In DNA form, the CDR3 reads TGTGCCAGCAGCTCCGAGCGCGGACAGGGGGCCTACGAGCAGTACTTC. Translation: CASSSERGQGAYEQYF. The chain is built from TRBV7-2 and TRBJ2-7; 10 bases agree with TRBD1. Germline V gene data show CDR1 as SGHTA and CDR2 as FQGNSA. After removal of 4 bases from V and 2 bases from J, the junction contained 8 bases not matched to a gene. The CDR3 has 16 residues.

The chain uses TRBV7-8 and TRBJ2-7; 9 positions agree with TRBD1. CDR3 length equals 15 residues. V was pared by 4 bases and J by 7 bases, with 11 bases of the junction left unmatched. CDR1 SGHVS and CDR2 FQNEAQ come from the germline V gene. For the CDR3, the DNA is TGTGCCAGCAGCTCCCTTGGGACAGGGACGGGTGAGCAGTACTTC. Its protein is CASSSLGTGTGEQYF.

V usage is TRBV6-5 and J usage is TRBJ1-2; D is unresolved. There are 14 residues in the CDR3. Germline CDR1 and CDR2: MNHEY and SVGAGI. V lost 5 bases, J lost 4 bases, and 14 bases lay in between. The CDR3: CASSPKLFTYGYTF. CDR3 in DNA: TGTGCCAGCAGTCCAAAACTATTTACCTATGGCTACACCTTC.

The chain has TRBV19 and TRBJ2-2; perhaps TRBD2 as D (5 bases). V lost 3 bases and J 7 bases, leaving 9 bases between the germline ends. This CDR3 spans 13 amino acids. CDR1 is LNHDA and CDR2 is SQIVND in the germline V gene (reference sequence). The CDR3: CASSMDGGGELFF. In DNA form, the CDR3 reads TGTGCCAGTAGTATGGATGGAGGCGGGGAGCTGTTTTTT.

This chain joins TRBV10-3 and TRBJ1-5, with TRBD1 matching 12 bases. The CDR3 runs 15 residues. Germline assignment: CDR1 ENHRY and CDR2 SYGVKD. V lost 11 bases and J lost 4; bases outside the gene matches: 9. The CDR3 here is CAVREGQGANQPQHF. In DNA form, the CDR3 reads TGTGCCGTAAGGGAGGGACAGGGGGCTAATCAGCCCCAGCATTTT.

This rearrangement joins TRBV12-5 to TRBJ2-1, with D maybe TRBD1 (5 bases). CDR1 is LGHNT and CDR2 is FRNRAP in the germline V gene. Trimming stripped 4 bases from V and 2 bases from J, with 9 bases between. The CDR3 consists of 14 residues. CDR3 sequence (DNA): TGTGCTAGTGGTTCGACAGAACCCTACAATGAGCAGTTCTTC. Translating gives CASGSTEPYNEQFF.